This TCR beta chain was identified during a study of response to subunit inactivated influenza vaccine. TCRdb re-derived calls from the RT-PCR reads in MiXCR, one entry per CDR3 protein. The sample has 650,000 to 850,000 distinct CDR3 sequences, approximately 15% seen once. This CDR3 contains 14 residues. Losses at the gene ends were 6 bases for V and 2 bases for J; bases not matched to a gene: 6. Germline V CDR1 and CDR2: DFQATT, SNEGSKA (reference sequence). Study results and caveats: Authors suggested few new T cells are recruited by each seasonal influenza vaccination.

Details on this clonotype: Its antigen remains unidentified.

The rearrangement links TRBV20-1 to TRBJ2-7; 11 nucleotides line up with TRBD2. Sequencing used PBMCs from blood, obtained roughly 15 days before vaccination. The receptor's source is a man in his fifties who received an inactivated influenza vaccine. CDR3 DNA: TGCAGTGCCACGACTAGCGGGGACCCCTACGAGCAGTACTTC. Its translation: CSATTSGDPYEQYF.